Listed below are T cell receptor beta chains from one sample, sequenced in a study of cytomegalovirus exposure and HLA in healthy donors. Data came from immunoSEQ multiplex PCR; TCRdb stores just in-frame clones and leaves some out. The table shows about 100,000 clones, with 73% occurring only once. The source material was PBMCs. Every receptor here comes from a man aged 35-49 years in good health and CMV-seronegative. The CDR3 runs from the conserved cysteine through the conserved F or W. Fields, in order: J gene, V gene, D gene, clone size, CDR3 DNA, CDR3 protein. D genes are given only for firm matches. Only some rows state a clone size, as once, few, many or a class for expanded clones.

TRBJ1-1 TRBV2 - once TGTGCCAGCAGTGAAGGCCAGACAGAGAACACTGAAGCTTTCTTT CASSEGQTENTEAFF
TRBJ2-3 TRBV11-1 TRBD2 - TGTGCCAGCAGCTCCCGACTAGCGGGGGGGACAGATACGCAGTATTTT CASSSRLAGGTDTQYF
TRBJ1-1 TRBV19 - once TGTGCCAGTAGTATAGATTTAACAGGTTACGAAGCTTTCTTT CASSIDLTGYEAFF
TRBJ2-5 TRBV6-1 - - TGTGCCAGCAGTGAATACAATGTGGCGGTAGAGACCCAGTACTTC CASSEYNVAVETQYF
TRBJ2-7 TRBV6-6 - - TGTGCCAGCAGTTACCGTATGCCAGGGGCCTCCTACGAGCAGTACTTC CASSYRMPGASYEQYF
TRBJ2-1 TRBV7-9 - - TGTGCCAGCAGCTCAAGGCGCCTAGCTGAGAATGAGCAGTTCTTC CASSSRRLAENEQFF
TRBJ2-1 TRBV25-1 TRBD2 - TGTGCCAGCAGTGAAGGCCCCGGGACTACCAAGTACAATGAGCAGTTCTTC CASSEGPGTTKYNEQFF
TRBJ1-1 TRBV7-9 - few TGTGCCAGCAGCTCGTCCAGGGTTTCGACTGAAGCTTTCTTT CASSSSRVSTEAFF
TRBJ1-2 TRBV6-5 - - TGTGCCAGCAGCCGGGGGGTTGGCTACACCTTC CASSRGVGYTF
TRBJ2-1 TRBV11-2 - few TGTGCCAGCAGCCTTAATTGGAGGGTCTACAATGAGCAGTTCTTC CASSLNWRVYNEQFF
TRBJ2-5 TRBV5-6 - - TGTGCCAGCAGCATTACGCGCGAGACCCAGTACTTC CASSITRETQYF
TRBJ1-6 TRBV14 - few TGTGCCAGCAGCCAATTGGGGGGAAATAATTCACCCCTCCACTTT CASSQLGGNNSPLHF
TRBJ2-2 TRBV5-4 TRBD1 - TGTGCCAGCAGCTCCACGCCGGGACAGACCGGGGAGCTGTTTTTT CASSSTPGQTGELFF
TRBJ2-5 TRBV30 TRBD2 few TGTGCCTGGGCGGGGGGGGAGACCCAGTACTTC CAWAGGETQYF
TRBJ2-5 TRBV5-1 TRBD2 - TGCGCCAGCAGCTTGGGAGCGGGGGGAGGCCCAGGGGAGACCCAGTACTTC CASSLGAGGGPGETQYF
TRBJ1-4 TRBV5-1 - - TGCGCCAGCAGACTCACAGTGGCTAATGAAAAACTGTTTTTT CASRLTVANEKLFF
TRBJ1-4 TRBV5-6 - - TGTGCCAGCAGCACCGCACGGGGTGAAAAACTGTTTTTT CASSTARGEKLFF
TRBJ2-5 TRBV10-3 TRBD2 - TGTGCCATTAGACTAGCGGGGGAAGAGACCCAGTACTTC CAIRLAGEETQYF
TRBJ2-2 TRBV7-8 TRBD1 - TGTGCCAGCATCCCCGAAGGCGGGACAGGGCTTGGGCCTTACACCGGGGAGCTGTTTTTT CASIPEGGTGLGPYTGELFF
TRBJ1-4 TRBV6-5 - - TGTGCCAGCAGTTACTCAGGGACTGACGAAAAACTGTTTTTT CASSYSGTDEKLFF
TRBJ2-5 TRBV2 - - TGTGCCAGCAGTGAATTTACTACCCTCGAGCCCCAGTACTTC CASSEFTTLEPQYF
TRBJ2-3 TRBV19 TRBD1 - TGTGCCAGTAGTACCTGGACAGGGACGACCACAGATACGCAGTATTTT CASSTWTGTTTDTQYF
TRBJ2-7 TRBV7-9 TRBD2 - TGTGCCAGCAGCTTAGGACTAGCGGAAGATTACGAGCAGTACTTC CASSLGLAEDYEQYF
TRBJ1-4 TRBV5-1 - - TGCGCCTTGAAGACAGGTCGGAGTGAAAAACTGTTTTTT CALKTGRSEKLFF
TRBJ1-4 TRBV6-5 - - TGTGCCAGCAGTTCGACTCTGGCAACTAATGAAAAACTGTTTTTT CASSSTLATNEKLFF
TRBJ2-2 TRBV6-1 - - TGTGCCAGCAAGAGGGGGGGCATGGGCACCGGGGAGCTGTTTTTT CASKRGGMGTGELFF
TRBJ2-3 TRBV4-1 - - TGCGCCAGCAGCGATGGAGGGATAGTCACAGATACGCAGTATTTT CASSDGGIVTDTQYF
TRBJ2-4 TRBV30 TRBD2 - TGTGCCTGGAGGCCCCGCTGGGGGGGTACCAAAAACATTCAGTACTTC CAWRPRWGGTKNIQYF
TRBJ2-7 TRBV9 TRBD2 - TGTGCCAGCAGGCCTAGCGGGACCTACGAGCAGTACTTC CASRPSGTYEQYF
TRBJ1-1 TRBV7-8 TRBD1 - TGTGCCAGCAGCCGAGACAGGGAAACTGAAGCTTTCTTT CASSRDRETEAFF
TRBJ2-7 TRBV5-6 TRBD1 - TGTGCCAGCAGCCTGAGACAGGGCCACGAGCAGTACTTC CASSLRQGHEQYF
TRBJ1-1 TRBV7-9 TRBD1 - TGTGCCAGCAGCTTAGGGACAGGGGACACTGAAGCTTTCTTT CASSLGTGDTEAFF